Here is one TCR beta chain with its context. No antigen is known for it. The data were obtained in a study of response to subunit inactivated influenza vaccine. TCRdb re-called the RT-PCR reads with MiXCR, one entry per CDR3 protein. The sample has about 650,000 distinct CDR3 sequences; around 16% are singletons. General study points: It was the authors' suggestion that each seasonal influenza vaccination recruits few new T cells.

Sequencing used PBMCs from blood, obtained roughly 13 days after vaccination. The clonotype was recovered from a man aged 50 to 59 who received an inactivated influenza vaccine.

The CDR3 DNA follows: TGTGCCTGGAGTGTACTGTACTATGGCTACACCTTC. Its translation is CAWSVLYYGYTF. The V call is TRBV30, the J call TRBJ1-2; D remains unclear. The CDR3 spans 12 residues. Trimming shortened V by 0 bases and J by 3 bases, and 5 bases separated the two germline ends. Germline assignment: CDR1 GTSNPN and CDR2 SVGIG (reference sequence).